This T cell receptor beta chain was documented in a study of T cell responses to AZD1222 COVID-19 vaccine. Here immunoSEQ multiplex PCR was the method, and the copy in TCRdb shows in-frame clones only, minus some. This table holds about 140,000 clones, about 87% found once. Germline-derived CDR1 and CDR2 are ENHRY and SYGVKD. There are 13 residues in the CDR3. Trimming removed 6 bases from V and 0 bases from J, with 8 bases in between. The rearrangement uses TRBV10-3 and TRBJ1-1; a possible D gene is TRBD1 (6 bases). The input for sequencing was peripheral blood, taken on day 0 of AZD1222 vaccination. The receptor's source is an adult in good health. The DNA for the CDR3 is TGTGCCATCAGGGACAGCTTGAACACTGAAGCTTTCTTT. As protein: CAIRDSLNTEAFF.